This T cell receptor (beta chain) was captured in a study of cytomegalovirus exposure and HLA in healthy donors. The CDR3 contains 16 residues. Trimming cost V 2 bases and J 2 bases; bases outside gene matches: 4. The V gene's germline CDR1 is SGHTA and CDR2 FQGNSA. The PCR had 60 Vbeta and 13 Jbeta primers. Libraries were prepared by immunoSEQ multiplex PCR; TCRdb keeps only in-frame clonotypes and omits some of them. There are under 150,000 clones in the sample; around 77% occur only once, and around 2% lies in the top ten. The chain carries TRBV7-2 and TRBJ2-4, with TRBD1 matching 9 bases. The sequence was obtained from a woman aged 45-60 years in good health and CMV-seronegative. Sequences were obtained from PBMCs. The CDR3 here is CASSLTGQGTKNIQYF. As DNA, the CDR3 is TGTGCCAGCAGCTTAACGGGACAGGGAACCAAAAACATTCAGTACTTC.